The rows below give T cell receptor beta chains drawn from one sample of a study of graft-versus-host responses after intestinal transplantation. The repertoire was sequenced with immunoSEQ multiplex PCR; TCRdb's copy has only in-frame clones and lacks some. The sample has approximately 60,000 clones, about 90% seen once; the top ten hold approximately 1.6%. Sequenced material: PBMCs, taken 26 days after transplant. These receptors all come from a human patient who received an intestinal transplant, so some T cells may come from the graft donor. Both conserved end residues are part of each CDR3. D genes are given only for firm matches. Not every row has a clone size; where given, it reads once, few, many or a size class.

j_gene,d_gene,abundance,v_gene,CDR3aa,CDR3nt
TRBJ1-2,TRBD1,once,TRBV27,CASSSTWDSQNYGYTF,TGTGCCAGCAGTTCTACCTGGGACAGTCAGAACTATGGCTACACCTTC
TRBJ1-1,NA,NA,TRBV5-6,CASSLGVRVGTEAFF,TGTGCCAGCAGCTTGGGGGTCAGGGTGGGCACTGAAGCTTTCTTT
TRBJ2-1,NA,NA,TRBV6-1,CASSEAEHNEQFF,TGTGCCAGCAGTGAGGCCGAACACAATGAGCAGTTCTTC
TRBJ2-5,NA,NA,TRBV5-8,CASSGLGQGWETQYF,TGTGCCAGCAGCGGGCTTGGGCAGGGCTGGGAGACCCAGTACTTC
TRBJ2-1,NA,NA,TRBV5-4,CASPGDFSSYNEQFF,TGTGCCAGCCCGGGGGACTTTTCCTCCTACAATGAGCAGTTCTTC
TRBJ2-3,TRBD2,NA,TRBV9,CASSFREGGLAGWDTQYF,TGTGCCAGCAGCTTTCGGGAGGGGGGACTAGCGGGCTGGGATACGCAGTATTTT
TRBJ2-2,TRBD2,NA,TRBV28,CAYHLRAGVRTGELFF,TGTGCCTACCATCTCCGAGCGGGAGTCCGGACCGGGGAGCTGTTTTTT
TRBJ1-1,NA,NA,TRBV5-1,CASSSLLGRGNTEAFF,TGCGCCAGCAGCAGCCTTTTGGGGAGGGGGAACACTGAAGCTTTCTTT
TRBJ2-5,TRBD2,NA,TRBV7-2,CASSRYAGTSGRHETQYF,TGTGCCAGCAGCAGATACGCCGGGACTAGCGGGAGGCATGAGACCCAGTACTTC
TRBJ2-5,NA,NA,TRBV28,CASNRVGETQYF,TGTGCCAGCAACAGGGTAGGAGAGACCCAGTACTTC
TRBJ1-1,TRBD1,NA,TRBV4-1,CASSNRGDTEAFF,TGCGCCAGCAGCAACAGGGGGGACACTGAAGCTTTCTTT
TRBJ2-3,NA,once,TRBV6-6,CASSYSNELTQYF,TGTGCCAGCAGTTACTCGAACGAGCTCACGCAGTATTTT
TRBJ2-3,NA,NA,TRBV7-7,CASSPLHSGSSTDTQYF,TGTGCTAGCAGCCCCCTGCATAGCGGATCTAGCACAGATACGCAGTATTTT
TRBJ2-4,TRBD1,NA,TRBV6-6,CASSRGTGGIQYF,TGTGCCAGCAGTAGGGGGACAGGGGGCATTCAGTACTTC
TRBJ2-2,NA,NA,TRBV6-1,CASSEGLANTGELFF,TGTGCCAGCAGTGAAGGACTTGCGAACACCGGGGAGCTGTTTTTT
TRBJ2-7,NA,NA,TRBV27,CASRPLVGGGEYEQYF,TGTGCCAGCAGACCTCTCGTTGGGGGGGGCGAATACGAGCAGTACTTC